This T cell receptor (beta chain) was sequenced in a study of human T cells and chemical hapten exposure. The wider study: 2% DPC applied to a 2 cm by 2 cm arm area sensitized donors.

Each CDR3 protein gets one entry after TCRdb re-called the RACE reads with MiXCR. Among 80,000 to 100,000 distinct CDR3 sequences listed, 9.6% were seen once. Study results and caveats: TCRs exceeding 1 in 1000 frequency stayed unchanged with DPC sensitization. The formation of large CDR3 similarity clusters by expanded TCRs significantly exceeded that of controls.

Sample time point: pre-sensitization, week 0. Treatment reported: therapeutic diphenylcyclopropenone sensitization with weekly scalp DPC. Samples of blood were obtained prior to the application of each patch test. In its sample, this clonotype was seen many times. No antigen is known for it. Germline CDR1 LNHNV, CDR2 YYDKDF (reference sequence). Trimming left V 3 bases short and J 3 bases short, with 14 bases between. The CDR3 covers 15 residues. This clonotype originated in a woman aged 40 to 49 with alopecia areata. Some clones in this sample may be carry-over from other donors' samples. This chain joins TRBV15 and TRBJ1-1, with D tentatively TRBD1 (6 bases). Sequencing was performed on whole blood, taken in connection with sensitization to the hapten diphenylcyclopropenone (DPC). The CDR3 DNA follows: TGTGCCACCAGCAGTAGCAGGGGATCGCACACTGAAGCTTTCTTT. It encodes CATSSSRGSHTEAFF.